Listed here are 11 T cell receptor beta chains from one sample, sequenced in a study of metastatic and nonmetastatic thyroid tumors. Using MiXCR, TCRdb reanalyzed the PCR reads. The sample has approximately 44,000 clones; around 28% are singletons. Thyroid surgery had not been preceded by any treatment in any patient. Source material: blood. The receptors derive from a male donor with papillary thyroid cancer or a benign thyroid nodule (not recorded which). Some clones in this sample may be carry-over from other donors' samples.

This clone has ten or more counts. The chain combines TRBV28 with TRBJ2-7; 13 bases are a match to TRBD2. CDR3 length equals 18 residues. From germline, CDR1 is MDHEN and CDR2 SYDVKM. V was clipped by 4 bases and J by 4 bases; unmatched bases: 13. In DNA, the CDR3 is TGTGCCAGCAGTTCGGGACTAGCGGGGAACCTTCCCTCATACGAGCAGTACTTC. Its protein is CASSSGLAGNLPSYEQYF.

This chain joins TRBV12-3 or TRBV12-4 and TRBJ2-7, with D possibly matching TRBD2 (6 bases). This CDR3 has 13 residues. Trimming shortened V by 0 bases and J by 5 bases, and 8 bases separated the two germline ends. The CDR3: CASSLAGLDEQYF. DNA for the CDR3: TGTGCCAGCAGTTTAGCGGGACTTGACGAGCAGTACTTC.

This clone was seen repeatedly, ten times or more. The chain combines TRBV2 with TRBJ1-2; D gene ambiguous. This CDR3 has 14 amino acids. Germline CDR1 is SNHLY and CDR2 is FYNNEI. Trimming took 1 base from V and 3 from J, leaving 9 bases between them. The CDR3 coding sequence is TGTGCCAGCAGTGAAGGTGCCAGAGACTATGGCTACACCTTC. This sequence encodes CASSEGARDYGYTF. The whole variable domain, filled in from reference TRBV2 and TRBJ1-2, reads EPEVTQTPSHQVTQMGQEVILRCVPISNHLYFYWYRQILGQKVEFLVSFYNNEISEKSEIFDDQFSVERPDGSNFTLKIRSTKLEDSAMYFCASSEGARDYGYTFGSGTRLTVV.

CDR3 sequence: CASSAKLEGTYNEQFF. The CDR3, as DNA: TGTGCCAGCAGCGCAAAACTAGAGGGAACTTACAATGAGCAGTTCTTC. This rearrangement joins TRBV9 to TRBJ2-1, with a tentative D call TRBD2 (5 bases). Trimming took off 3 bases at V and 4 bases at J, with 17 bases between the two ends. CDR1 is SGDLS, CDR2 YYNGEE, per germline. The CDR3 runs to 16 residues. Using reference TRBV9 and TRBJ2-1 for the parts outside the CDR3, the full variable domain is DSGVTQTPKHLITATGQRVTLRCSPRSGDLSVYWYQQSLDQGLQFLIQYYNGEERAKGNILERFSAQQFPDLHSELNLSSLELGDSALYFCASSAKLEGTYNEQFFGPGTRLTVL.

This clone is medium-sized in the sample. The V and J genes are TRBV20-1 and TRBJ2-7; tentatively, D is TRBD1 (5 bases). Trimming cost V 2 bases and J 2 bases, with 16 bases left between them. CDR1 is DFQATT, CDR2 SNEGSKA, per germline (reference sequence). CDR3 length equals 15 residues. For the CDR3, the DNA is TGCAGTGCTAGACTAAGATCAGGGATTACCTACGAGCAGTACTTC. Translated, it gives CSARLRSGITYEQYF.

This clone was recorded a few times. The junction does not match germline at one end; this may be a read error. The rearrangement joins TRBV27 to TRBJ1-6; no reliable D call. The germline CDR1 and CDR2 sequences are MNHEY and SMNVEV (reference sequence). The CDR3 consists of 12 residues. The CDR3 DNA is TGTGCCAGCATTTTACGAGGGTCACCCCTCCACTTT. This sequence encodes CASILRGSPLHF.

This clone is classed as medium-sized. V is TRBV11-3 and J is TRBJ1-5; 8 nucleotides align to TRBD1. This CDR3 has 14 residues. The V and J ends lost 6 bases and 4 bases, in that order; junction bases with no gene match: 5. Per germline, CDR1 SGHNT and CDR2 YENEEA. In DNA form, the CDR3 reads TGTGCCAGCAGTCTGGGACAGGCTAATCAGCCCCAGCATTTT. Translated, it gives CASSLGQANQPQHF.

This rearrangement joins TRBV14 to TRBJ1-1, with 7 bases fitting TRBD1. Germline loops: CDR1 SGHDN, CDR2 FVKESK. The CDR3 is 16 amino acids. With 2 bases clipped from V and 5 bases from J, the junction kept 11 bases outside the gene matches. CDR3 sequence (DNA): TGTGCCAGCAGCCAATATTGGTGTACAGGGGCGACTGAAGCTTTCTTT. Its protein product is CASSQYWCTGATEAFF.

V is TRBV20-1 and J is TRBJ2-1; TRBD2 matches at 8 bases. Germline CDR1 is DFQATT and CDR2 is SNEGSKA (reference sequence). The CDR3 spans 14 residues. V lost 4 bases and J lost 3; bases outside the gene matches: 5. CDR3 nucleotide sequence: TGCAGTGCTACCCTCGGGAGGGACTACAATGAGCAGTTCTTC. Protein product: CSATLGRDYNEQFF.

The CDR3 DNA sequence: TGTGCCAGCAGCTTGTCTTATGGTAGCGGGAGCACAGATACGCAGTATTTT. Translated, it gives CASSLSYGSGSTDTQYF. J is TRBJ2-3 and V is TRBV5-4; 7 bases line up with TRBD2. The CDR3 contains 17 residues. V was clipped by 1 base and J by 0 bases; unmatched bases: 8. From germline, CDR1 is SGHNT and CDR2 YYREEE (reference sequence).

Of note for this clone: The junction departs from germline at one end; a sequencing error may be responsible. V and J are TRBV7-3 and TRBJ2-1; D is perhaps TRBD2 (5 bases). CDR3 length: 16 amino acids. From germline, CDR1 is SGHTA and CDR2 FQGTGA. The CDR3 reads CASSIRDFQMASPEVF. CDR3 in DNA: TGTGCCAGCAGCATAAGAGATTTCCAGATGGCTAGCCCCGAGGTCTTC. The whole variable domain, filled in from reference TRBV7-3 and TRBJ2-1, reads GAGVSQTPSNKVTEKGKYVELRCDPISGHTALYWYRQSLGQGPEFLIYFQGTGAADDSGLPNDRFFAVRPEGSVSTLKIQRTERGDSAVYLCASSIRDFQMASPEVFGPGTRLTVL.